This T cell receptor (beta chain) was sequenced for a study of CD8 T cells in Susac syndrome. The RNA input was 0.5 to 1 ug, and it was reverse transcribed with random hexamers. MiXCR, run by TCRdb on the immunoSEQ multiplex PCR reads, gives a single entry per CDR3 protein. The sample shows more than 150,000 distinct CDR3 sequences, around 93% of them seen only once. This CDR3 region has 11 residues. The V gene lost 3 bases and the J gene lost 1 base, with 3 bases spanning the gap. The germline CDR1 and CDR2 sequences are DFQATT and SNEGSKA (reference sequence). J is TRBJ1-1 and V is TRBV20-1; no firm D call. Sequencing was carried out using CD8+ T cells from PBMCs. The sequence derives from a human donor with Susac syndrome. CDR3 residues: CSASRNTEAFF. CDR3 bases: TGCAGTGCTAGCCGGAACACTGAAGCTTTCTTT.